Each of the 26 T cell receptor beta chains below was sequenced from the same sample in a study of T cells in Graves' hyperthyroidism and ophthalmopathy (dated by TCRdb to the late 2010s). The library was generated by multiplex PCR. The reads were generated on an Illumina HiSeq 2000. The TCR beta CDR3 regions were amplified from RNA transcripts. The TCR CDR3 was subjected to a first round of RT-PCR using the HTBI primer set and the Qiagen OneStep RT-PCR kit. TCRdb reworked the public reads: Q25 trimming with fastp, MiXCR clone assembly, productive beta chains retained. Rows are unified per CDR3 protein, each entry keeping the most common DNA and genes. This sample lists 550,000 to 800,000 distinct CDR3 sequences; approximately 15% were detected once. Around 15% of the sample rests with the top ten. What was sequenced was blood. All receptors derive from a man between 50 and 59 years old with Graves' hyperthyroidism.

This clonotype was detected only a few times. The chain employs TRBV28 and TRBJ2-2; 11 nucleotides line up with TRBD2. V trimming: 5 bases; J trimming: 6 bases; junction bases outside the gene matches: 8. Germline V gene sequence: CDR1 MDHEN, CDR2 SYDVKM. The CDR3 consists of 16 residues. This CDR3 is CASSLRLAGRPGELFF. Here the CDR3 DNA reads TGTGCCAGCAGTCTAAGACTAGCGGGAAGGCCCGGGGAGCTGTTTTTT. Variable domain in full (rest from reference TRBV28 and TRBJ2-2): DVKVTQSSRYLVKRTGEKVFLECVQDMDHENMFWYRQDPGLGLRLIYFSYDVKMKEKGDIPEGYSVSREKKERFSLILESASTNQTSMYLCASSLRLAGRPGELFFGEGSRLTVL.

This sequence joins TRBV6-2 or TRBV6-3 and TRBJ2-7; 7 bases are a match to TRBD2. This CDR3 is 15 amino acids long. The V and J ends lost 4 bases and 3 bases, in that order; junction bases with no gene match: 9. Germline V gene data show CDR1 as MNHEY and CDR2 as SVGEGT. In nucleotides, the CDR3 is TGTGCCAGCAGTTCCCCTAGCGGAACCAACTACGAGCAGTACTTC. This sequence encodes CASSSPSGTNYEQYF.

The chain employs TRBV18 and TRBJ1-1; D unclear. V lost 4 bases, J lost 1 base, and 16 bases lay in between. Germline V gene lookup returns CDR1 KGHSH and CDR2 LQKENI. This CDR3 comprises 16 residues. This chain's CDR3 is CASSLRDIGSNTEAFF. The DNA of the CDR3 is TGTGCCAGCTCACTGAGAGATATCGGTTCGAACACTGAAGCTTTCTTT.

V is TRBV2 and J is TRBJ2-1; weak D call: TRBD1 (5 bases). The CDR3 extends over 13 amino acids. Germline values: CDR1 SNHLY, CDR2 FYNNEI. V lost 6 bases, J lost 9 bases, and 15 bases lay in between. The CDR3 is CASRHQRDSEQFF. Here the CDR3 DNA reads TGTGCCAGCAGGCATCAACGCGACAGTGAGCAGTTCTTC. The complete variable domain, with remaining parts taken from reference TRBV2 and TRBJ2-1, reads EPEVTQTPSHQVTQMGQEVILRCVPISNHLYFYWYRQILGQKVEFLVSFYNNEISEKSEIFDDQFSVERPDGSNFTLKIRSTKLEDSAMYFCASRHQRDSEQFFGPGTRLTVL.

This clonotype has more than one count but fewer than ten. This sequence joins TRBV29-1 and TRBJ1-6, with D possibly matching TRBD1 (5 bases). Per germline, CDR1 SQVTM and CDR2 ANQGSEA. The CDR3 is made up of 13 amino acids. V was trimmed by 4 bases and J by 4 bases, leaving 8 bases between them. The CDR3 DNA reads TGCAGCGTTGGACAGAGTTATAATTCACCCCTCCACTTT. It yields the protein CSVGQSYNSPLHF. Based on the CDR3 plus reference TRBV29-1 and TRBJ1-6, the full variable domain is SAVISQKPSRDICQRGTSLTIQCQVDSQVTMMFWYRQQPGQSLTLIATANQGSEATYESGFVIDKFPISRPNLTFSTLTVSNMSPEDSSIYLCSVGQSYNSPLHFGNGTRLTVT.

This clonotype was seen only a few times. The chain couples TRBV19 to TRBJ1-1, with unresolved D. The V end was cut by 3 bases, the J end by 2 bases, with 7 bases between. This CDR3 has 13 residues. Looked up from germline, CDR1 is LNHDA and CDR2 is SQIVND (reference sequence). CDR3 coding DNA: TGTGCCAGTAGTATTATGACTAACACTGAAGCTTTCTTT. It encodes CASSIMTNTEAFF.

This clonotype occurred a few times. The chain's CDR3 is CATVGSGSQNTQYF. The CDR3 DNA sequence: TGTGCCACCGTCGGTAGCGGGAGTCAAAATACGCAGTATTTT. This chain links TRBV24-1 with TRBJ2-3; 9 bases fit TRBD2. V gave up 9 bases and J gave up 7 bases; unmatched junction bases: 10. Germline CDR1 KGHDR, CDR2 SFDVKD. CDR3 length equals 14 residues.

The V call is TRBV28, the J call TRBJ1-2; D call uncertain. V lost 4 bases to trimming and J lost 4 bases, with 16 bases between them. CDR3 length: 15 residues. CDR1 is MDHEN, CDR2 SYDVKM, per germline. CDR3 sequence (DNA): TGTGCCAGCAGTTCCCCTAGGTTTGGTATCTATGGCTACACCTTC. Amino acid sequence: CASSSPRFGIYGYTF.

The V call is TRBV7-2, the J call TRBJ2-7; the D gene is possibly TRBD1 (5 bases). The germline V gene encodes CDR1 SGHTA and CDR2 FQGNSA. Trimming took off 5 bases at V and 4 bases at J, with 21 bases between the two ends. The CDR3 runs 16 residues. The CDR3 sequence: CASSPGQGKYLYEQYF. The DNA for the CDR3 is TGTGCCAGCAGCCCAGGCCAGGGCAAGTACCTATACGAGCAGTACTTC.

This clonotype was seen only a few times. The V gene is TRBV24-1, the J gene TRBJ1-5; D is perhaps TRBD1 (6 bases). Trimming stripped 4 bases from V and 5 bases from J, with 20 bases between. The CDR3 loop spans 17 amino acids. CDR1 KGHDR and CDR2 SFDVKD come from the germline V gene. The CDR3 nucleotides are TGTGCCACCAGTGACCCGTCGGCTACAGGGTTGGATCAGCCCCAGCATTTT. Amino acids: CATSDPSATGLDQPQHF.

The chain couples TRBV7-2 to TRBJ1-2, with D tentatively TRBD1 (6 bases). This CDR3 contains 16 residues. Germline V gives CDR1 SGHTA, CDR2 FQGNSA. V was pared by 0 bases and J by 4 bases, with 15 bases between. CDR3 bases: TGTGCCAGCAGCTTAGCCCCGGGGGGCGGTGGCTATGGCTACACCTTC. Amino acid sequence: CASSLAPGGGGYGYTF.

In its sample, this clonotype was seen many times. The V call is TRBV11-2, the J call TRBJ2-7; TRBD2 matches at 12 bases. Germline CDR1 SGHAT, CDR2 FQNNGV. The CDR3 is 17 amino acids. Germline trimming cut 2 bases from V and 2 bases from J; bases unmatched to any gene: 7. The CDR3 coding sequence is TGTGCCAGCAGCTTACGCGCGACTAGCGGGAGACCCTACGAGCAGTACTTC. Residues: CASSLRATSGRPYEQYF. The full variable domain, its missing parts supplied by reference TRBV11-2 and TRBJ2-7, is EAGVAQSPRYKIIEKRQSVAFWCNPISGHATLYWYQQILGQGPKLLIQFQNNGVVDDSQLPKDRFSAERLKGVDSTLKIQPAKLEDSAVYLCASSLRATSGRPYEQYFGPGTRLTVT.

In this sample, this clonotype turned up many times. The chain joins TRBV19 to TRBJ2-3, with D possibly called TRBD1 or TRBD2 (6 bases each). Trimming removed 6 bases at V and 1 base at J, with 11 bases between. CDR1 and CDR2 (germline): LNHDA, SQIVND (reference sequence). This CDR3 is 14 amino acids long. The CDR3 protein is CASRDRGGTDTQYF. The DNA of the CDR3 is TGTGCCAGTAGAGATAGGGGGGGCACAGATACGCAGTATTTT.

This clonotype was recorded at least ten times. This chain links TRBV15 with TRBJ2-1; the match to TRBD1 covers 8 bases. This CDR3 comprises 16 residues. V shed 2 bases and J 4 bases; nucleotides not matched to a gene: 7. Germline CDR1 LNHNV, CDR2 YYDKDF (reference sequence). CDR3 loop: CATSRPRQGPYNEQFF. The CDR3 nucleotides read TGTGCCACCAGCAGACCCCGACAGGGGCCATACAATGAGCAGTTCTTC.

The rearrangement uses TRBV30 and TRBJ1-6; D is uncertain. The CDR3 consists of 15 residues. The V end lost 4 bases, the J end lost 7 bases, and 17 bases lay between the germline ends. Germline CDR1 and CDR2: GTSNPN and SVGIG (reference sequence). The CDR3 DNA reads TGTGCCTGGAACACCCCGGCCTCACGGAATTCACCCCTCCACTTT. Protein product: CAWNTPASRNSPLHF.

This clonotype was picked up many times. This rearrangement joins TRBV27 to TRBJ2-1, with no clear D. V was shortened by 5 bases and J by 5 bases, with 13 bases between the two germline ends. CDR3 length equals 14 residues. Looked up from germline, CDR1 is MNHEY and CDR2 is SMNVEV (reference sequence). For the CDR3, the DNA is TGTGCCAGCAGTAATAGCCTAGTCAACAATGAGCAGTTCTTC. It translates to CASSNSLVNNEQFF.

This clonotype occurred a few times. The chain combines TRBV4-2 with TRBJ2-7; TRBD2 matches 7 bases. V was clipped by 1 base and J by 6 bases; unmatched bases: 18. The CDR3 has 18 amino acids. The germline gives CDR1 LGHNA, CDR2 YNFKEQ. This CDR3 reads CASSQGVVAVREIGEQYF. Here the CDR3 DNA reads TGTGCCAGCAGCCAAGGGGTTGTGGCTGTGCGGGAGATAGGCGAGCAGTACTTC.

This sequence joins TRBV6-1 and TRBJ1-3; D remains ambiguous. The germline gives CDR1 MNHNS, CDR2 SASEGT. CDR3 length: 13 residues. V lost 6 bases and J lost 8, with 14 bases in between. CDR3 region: CASRGPKRDTIYF. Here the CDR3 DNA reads TGTGCCAGCAGGGGCCCAAAAAGGGACACCATATATTTT.

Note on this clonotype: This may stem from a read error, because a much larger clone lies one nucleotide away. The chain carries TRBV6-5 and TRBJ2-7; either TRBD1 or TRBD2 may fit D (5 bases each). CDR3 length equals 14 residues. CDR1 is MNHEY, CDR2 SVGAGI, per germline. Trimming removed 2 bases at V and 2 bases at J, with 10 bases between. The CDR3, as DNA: TGTGCCAGCAGTTACGGGACGGATACCTACGAGCAGTACTTC. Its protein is CASSYGTDTYEQYF.

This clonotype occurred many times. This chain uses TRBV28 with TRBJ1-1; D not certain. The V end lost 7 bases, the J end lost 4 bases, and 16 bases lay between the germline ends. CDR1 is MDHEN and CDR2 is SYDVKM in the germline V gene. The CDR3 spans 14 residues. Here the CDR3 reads CASKSSGVGTEAFF. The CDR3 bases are TGTGCCAGCAAGAGCTCGGGCGTTGGCACTGAAGCTTTCTTT.

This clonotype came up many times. The CDR3 region has the DNA TGTGCTAGTGGTTTAGAGCAGGGACCTGAAGCTTTCTTT. This encodes CASGLEQGPEAFF. V usage is TRBV12-5 and J usage is TRBJ1-1; TRBD1 might be the D (5 bases). V dropped 3 bases and J dropped 6 bases, with 11 bases sitting between them. Per the germline V gene, CDR1 is LGHNT and CDR2 is FRNRAP. The CDR3 sequence is 13 residues long.

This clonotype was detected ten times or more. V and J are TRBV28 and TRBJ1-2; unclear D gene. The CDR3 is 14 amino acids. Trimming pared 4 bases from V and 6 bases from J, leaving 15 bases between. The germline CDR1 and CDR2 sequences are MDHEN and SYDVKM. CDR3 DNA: TGTGCCAGCAGTTCCGACGGACGGACGGATGGCTACACCTTC. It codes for CASSSDGRTDGYTF.

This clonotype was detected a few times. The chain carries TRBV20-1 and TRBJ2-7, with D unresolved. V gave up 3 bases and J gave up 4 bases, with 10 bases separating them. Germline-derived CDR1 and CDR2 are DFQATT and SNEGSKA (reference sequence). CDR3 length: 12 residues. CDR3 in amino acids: CSARSRPYEQYF. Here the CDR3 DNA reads TGCAGTGCTAGGAGTAGACCATACGAGCAGTACTTC.

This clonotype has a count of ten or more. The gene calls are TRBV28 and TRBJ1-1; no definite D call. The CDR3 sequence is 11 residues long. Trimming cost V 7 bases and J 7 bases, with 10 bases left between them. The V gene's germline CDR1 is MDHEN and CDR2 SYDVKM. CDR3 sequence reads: CASTRGLEAFF. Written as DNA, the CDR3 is TGTGCCAGCACCAGAGGTCTTGAAGCTTTCTTT.

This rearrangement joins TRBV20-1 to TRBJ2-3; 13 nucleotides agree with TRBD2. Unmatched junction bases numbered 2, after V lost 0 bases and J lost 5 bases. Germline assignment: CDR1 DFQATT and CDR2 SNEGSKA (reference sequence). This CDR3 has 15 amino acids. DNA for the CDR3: TGCAGTGCTAGAGAGAGGACTAGCGGGAGAGATACGCAGTATTTT. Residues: CSARERTSGRDTQYF.

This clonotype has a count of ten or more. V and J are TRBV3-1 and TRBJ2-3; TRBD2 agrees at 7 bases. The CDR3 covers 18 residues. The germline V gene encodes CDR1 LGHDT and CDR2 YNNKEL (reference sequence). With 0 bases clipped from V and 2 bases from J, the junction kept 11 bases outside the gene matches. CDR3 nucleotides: TGTGCCAGCAGCCAAGAAGGTCGGCGGGAGCGTGACACAGATACGCAGTATTTT. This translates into CASSQEGRRERDTDTQYF.